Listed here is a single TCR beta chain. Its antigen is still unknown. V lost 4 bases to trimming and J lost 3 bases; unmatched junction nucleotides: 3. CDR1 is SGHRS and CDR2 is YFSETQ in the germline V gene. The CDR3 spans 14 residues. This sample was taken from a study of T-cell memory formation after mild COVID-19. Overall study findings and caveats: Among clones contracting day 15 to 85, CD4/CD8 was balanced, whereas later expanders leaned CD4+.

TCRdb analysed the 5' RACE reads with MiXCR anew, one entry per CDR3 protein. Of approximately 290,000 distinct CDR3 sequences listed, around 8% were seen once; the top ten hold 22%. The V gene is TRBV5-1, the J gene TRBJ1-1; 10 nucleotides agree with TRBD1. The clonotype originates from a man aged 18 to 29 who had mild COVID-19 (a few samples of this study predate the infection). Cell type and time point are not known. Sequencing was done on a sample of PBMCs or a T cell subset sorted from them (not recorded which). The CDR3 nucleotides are TGCGCCAGCAGCACCGGACAGGGGGACACTGAAGCTTTCTTT. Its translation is CASSTGQGDTEAFF.